By sample share, the clone carrying this TCR beta chain is medium-sized. The antigen is undetermined. All unsorted peripheral T cells were captured because whole blood was used without fractionation. This entry comes from a study of HIV-infected patients and healthy controls. The study, taken as a whole, reports: Healthy controls carried many MAIT alpha-chain CDR3s, while HIV+ repertoires had few.

cDNA was made from 400 to 500 ng RNA using alpha and beta constant primers. Each of the alpha and beta chains got its own library through chain-specific third strand synthesis with indices. A 5' RACE adapter with a random hexamer and the SP2 primer site was joined to cDNA. Two random hexamers, added before amplification and joined, formed each molecule's 12-nucleotide barcode. TCRdb reprocessed the 5' RACE reads via MiXCR and lists one record per CDR3 protein. The data show about 10,000 distinct CDR3 sequences, 8% seen once. The sequence was obtained from an adult in good health. Sequences were obtained from blood.

Here the CDR3 reads CASSLWGQPIGGEKLFF. The CDR3 DNA is TGTGCCAGCAGCTTGTGGGGACAGCCGATTGGAGGGGAAAAACTGTTTTTT. The chain links TRBV7-8 to TRBJ1-4, with TRBD1 identical over 7 bases. Germline V CDR1 and CDR2: SGHVS, FQNEAQ. The CDR3 runs to 17 residues. After removal of 3 bases from V and 8 bases from J, the junction contained 15 bases not matched to a gene.